The 29 T cell receptor beta chains listed next were all sequenced from one sample in a study of blood T cell repertoires in COVID-19. Sequenced by immunoSEQ multiplex PCR; TCRdb stores in-frame clones only, minus some. The profile shows 65,000 to 85,000 clones, 70% to 75% of them singletons. Sequences were obtained from peripheral blood. These receptors originate from a man between 45 and 60 years old with active or convalescent COVID-19.

The table lists this clone with a count of one. This chain links TRBV6-5 with TRBJ2-1; D is undetermined. V lost 10 bases and J lost 9, with 13 bases in between. The CDR3 sequence is 11 residues long. CDR1 is MNHEY and CDR2 is SVGAGI in the germline V gene. The CDR3 region is CATSRQFEQFF. DNA for the CDR3: TGTGCCACCTCCCGCCAGTTTGAGCAGTTCTTC.

The chain links TRBV10-1 to TRBJ2-1; 11 bases are a match to TRBD2. The CDR3 runs 14 residues. J gave up 6 bases and V 5 bases, and 3 bases lay outside the gene matches. CDR1 WNHNN and CDR2 SYGVQD come from the germline V gene (reference sequence). CDR3 region: CASSLGTSGNEQFF. CDR3 nucleotide sequence: TGCGCCAGCAGTCTCGGGACTAGCGGCAATGAGCAGTTCTTC.

The rearrangement links TRBV2 to TRBJ1-2; the D gene is possibly TRBD1 (6 bases). Germline V gives CDR1 SNHLY, CDR2 FYNNEI. With 4 bases removed from V and 8 bases from J, the gap between germline ends came to 20 bases. This CDR3 spans 15 amino acids. The CDR3 protein is CASSAVQGSSRGYTF. Here the CDR3 DNA reads TGTGCCAGCAGTGCAGTCCAGGGGTCGTCGAGAGGCTACACCTTC.

This clone has a single count. The V call is TRBV4-3, the J call TRBJ1-1; TRBD1 aligns across 8 bases. The trim removed 4 bases at V and 1 base at J, leaving 5 bases unmatched. The CDR3 loop spans 15 amino acids. CDR1 is LGHNA, CDR2 YSLEER, per germline. CDR3 nucleotide sequence: TGCGCCAGCAGCCGGGGACAGGCCCAGAACACTGAAGCTTTCTTT. Translating gives CASSRGQAQNTEAFF.

This chain connects TRBV23-1 to TRBJ1-5; no clear D. TRBV23-1 carries the ORF label, with uncertain function. The CDR3 consists of 18 residues. The ends were cut back, 0 bases at V and 3 bases at J, with 18 bases in the middle. This chain's CDR3 is CASSQSCQTTSLNQPQHF. CDR3 in DNA: TGCGCCAGCAGTCAATCTTGTCAGACAACTTCCCTCAATCAGCCCCAGCATTTT.

This chain connects TRBV13 to TRBJ2-2, with 7 bases that match TRBD1. J gave up 5 bases and V 7 bases, and 19 bases lay outside the gene matches. This CDR3 has 18 amino acids. Germline V lookup: CDR1 PRHDT, CDR2 FYEKMQ (reference sequence). In DNA form, the CDR3 reads TGTGCCAGCACCACTAGGTCTGAGGGGGCCCTGTATACCGGGGAGCTGTTTTTT. It encodes CASTTRSEGALYTGELFF.

CDR3 nucleotide sequence: TGTGCCAGCAGCCCAGGACAGGGCGATGGCTACACCTTC. It yields the protein CASSPGQGDGYTF. This sequence joins TRBV5-6 and TRBJ1-2; 8 bases fit TRBD1. CDR3 length equals 13 residues. Germline CDR1 is SGHDT and CDR2 is YYEEEE. The junction had 5 bases not matched to a gene; V was cut back by 4 bases and J by 6 bases.

This clone appeared once. The rearrangement uses TRBV11-2 and TRBJ1-1; 8 bases fit TRBD1. V trimming: 6 bases; J trimming: 7 bases; junction bases outside the gene matches: 4. Germline assignment: CDR1 SGHAT and CDR2 FQNNGV. The CDR3 has 12 residues. The CDR3 DNA reads TGTGCCAGCAGACGTGACAGGGGTGAAGCTTTCTTT. Protein: CASRRDRGEAFF.

V and J are TRBV5-1 and TRBJ2-3, with D unresolved. This CDR3 is built from 12 residues. Germline V CDR1 and CDR2: SGHRS, YFSETQ. Trimming stripped 5 bases from V and 4 bases from J, with 8 bases between. CDR3 loop: CASSVGADTQYF. The CDR3 region has the DNA TGCGCCAGCAGTGTAGGAGCAGATACGCAGTATTTT.

In this sample, this clone turned up once. CDR3 nucleotide sequence: TGTGCCAGCAGCCCTCGGACGGGGGGTGAGTACGAGCAGTACTTC. It translates to CASSPRTGGEYEQYF. The chain has TRBV7-2 and TRBJ2-7; the match to TRBD2 covers 7 bases. The germline V gene encodes CDR1 SGHTA and CDR2 FQGNSA. The CDR3 covers 15 residues. V was clipped by 5 bases and J by 4 bases; unmatched bases: 11.

V is TRBV5-6 and J is TRBJ2-2; D possibly corresponds to TRBD1 (6 bases). V was trimmed by 1 base and J by 11 bases, leaving 18 bases between them. This CDR3 has 15 residues. The germline CDR1 and CDR2 sequences are SGHDT and YYEEEE. CDR3 DNA: TGTGCCAGCAGCTTGTTGGGGGCCGAGAATATAGAGCTGTTTTTT. It is translated as CASSLLGAENIELFF.

V is TRBV13 and J is TRBJ1-5, with D maybe TRBD1 (5 bases). Germline-derived CDR1 and CDR2 are PRHDT and FYEKMQ (reference sequence). Trimming shortened V by 0 bases and J by 6 bases, and 6 bases separated the two germline ends. This CDR3 has 13 amino acids. The CDR3 region is CASSLGTAQPQHF. CDR3 DNA sequence: TGTGCCAGCAGCTTAGGGACAGCTCAGCCCCAGCATTTT.

This chain uses TRBV2 with TRBJ2-5, with D unclear. Looked up from germline, CDR1 is SNHLY and CDR2 is FYNNEI. The CDR3 extends over 12 amino acids. Trimming pared 7 bases from V and 2 bases from J, leaving 8 bases between. The CDR3 spells CASTSVQETQYF. The CDR3 DNA reads as TGTGCCAGCACGTCGGTGCAAGAGACCCAGTACTTC.

The chain recombines TRBV19 with TRBJ1-2; D possibly corresponds to TRBD1 (6 bases). Trimming stripped 5 bases from V and 5 bases from J, with 18 bases between. Germline V gives CDR1 LNHDA, CDR2 SQIVND (reference sequence). The CDR3 consists of 15 residues. The CDR3 here is CASSQEAGENYGYTF. The CDR3 region has the DNA TGTGCCAGTAGTCAAGAGGCAGGGGAGAATTATGGCTACACCTTC.

The gene calls are TRBV7-9 and TRBJ2-1, with TRBD1 matching 8 bases. Unmatched junction bases numbered 8, after V lost 8 bases and J lost 5 bases. The germline gives CDR1 SEHNR, CDR2 FQNEAQ (reference sequence). The CDR3 runs to 14 residues. The CDR3 spells CASEDREEDNEQFF. The CDR3 bases are TGTGCCAGCGAGGACAGGGAGGAGGACAATGAGCAGTTCTTC.

The V call is TRBV6-5, the J call TRBJ1-2; tentatively, D is TRBD1 (5 bases). V was cut by 2 bases and J by 8 bases, with 6 bases left in between. The CDR3 is 11 residues long. CDR1 and CDR2 from the germline V gene are MNHEY and SVGAGI. As DNA, the CDR3 is TGTGCCAGCAGTTACAAGGGGGGCTACACCTTC. Translation gives CASSYKGGYTF.

This rearrangement joins TRBV7-2 to TRBJ2-2; a weak D match, TRBD2 (7 bases). This CDR3 is 16 amino acids long. V was shortened by 1 base and J by 0 bases, with 9 bases between the two germline ends. Germline V CDR1 and CDR2: SGHTA, FQGNSA. The CDR3 DNA reads as TGTGCCAGCAGCTTAGTAGGGGGGGCGAACACCGGGGAGCTGTTTTTT. It translates to CASSLVGGANTGELFF.

The chain recombines TRBV27 with TRBJ2-7, with 9 bases lining up with TRBD1. The V and J ends lost 6 bases and 2 bases, in that order; junction bases with no gene match: 17. Germline-derived CDR1 and CDR2 are MNHEY and SMNVEV (reference sequence). The CDR3 is 18 amino acids. The DNA for the CDR3 is TGTGCCAGCAGAGTTTACAAGGGGGGGGGACAGGGCCCCTACGAGCAGTACTTC. Its protein is CASRVYKGGGQGPYEQYF.

This chain uses TRBV25-1 with TRBJ1-3; D not resolved. Between the trimmed V and J ends, which lost 2 bases and 0 bases, there was a span of 8 bases. Looked up from germline, CDR1 is MGHDK and CDR2 is SYGVNS. This CDR3 is built from 15 residues. The CDR3 bases are TGTGCCAGCAGTGAAGGCCAGTCCTCTGGAAACACCATATATTTT. Translated: CASSEGQSSGNTIYF.

This sequence joins TRBV5-5 and TRBJ1-2; 12 bases are a match to TRBD1. This CDR3 is 18 amino acids long. The germline V gene has CDR1 SGHKS and CDR2 YYEKEE (reference sequence). Trimming cost V 2 bases and J 0 bases; bases outside gene matches: 8. CDR3 loop: CASSLGPGQGASNYGYTF. For the CDR3, the DNA is TGTGCCAGCAGCTTAGGCCCGGGACAGGGGGCCTCTAACTATGGCTACACCTTC.

DNA of the CDR3: TGTGCCAGCAGGCAAGACAGGATTTTGTCGGAGACCCAGTACTTC. This codes for CASRQDRILSETQYF. The chain has TRBV11-2 and TRBJ2-5; D perhaps matches TRBD1 (6 bases). CDR3 size: 15 residues. The germline CDR1 and CDR2 sequences are SGHAT and FQNNGV. V was clipped by 6 bases and J by 5 bases, with 19 bases between them.

The chain has TRBV29-1 and TRBJ1-1; D gene uncertain. Germline values: CDR1 SQVTM, CDR2 ANQGSEA. V lost 3 bases and J 9 bases, leaving 11 bases between the germline ends. There are 11 residues in the CDR3. In DNA, the CDR3 is TGCAGCGTTGAGGATAGCCGACAAGCTTTCTTT. This translates into CSVEDSRQAFF.

This clone has just one count. The chain has TRBV19 and TRBJ2-1, with 9 positions matching TRBD2. Germline trimming cut 1 base from V and 9 bases from J; bases unmatched to any gene: 7. The germline CDR1 and CDR2 sequences are LNHDA and SQIVND (reference sequence). The CDR3 contains 15 residues. In DNA, the CDR3 is TGTGCCAGTAGTATAGCTAGCGGGGCCCGAGGTGAGCAGTTCTTC. As protein: CASSIASGARGEQFF.

This clone was detected a few times. For the CDR3, the DNA is TGTGCCAGCAGCCGTTCCCCGGGATTTTTTACTGGAAACACCATATATTTT. Translation: CASSRSPGFFTGNTIYF. V and J are TRBV5-8 and TRBJ1-3; D uncertain. The germline CDR1 and CDR2 sequences are SGHTS and YDEGEE. With 4 bases removed from V and 2 bases from J, the gap between germline ends came to 19 bases. This CDR3 spans 17 amino acids.

This chain links TRBV12-5 with TRBJ1-2; possible D gene TRBD1, 5 bases. The V end lost 8 bases, the J end lost 6 bases, and 19 bases lay between the germline ends. This CDR3 is 14 amino acids long. Germline V CDR1 and CDR2: LGHNT, FRNRAP. The CDR3 protein is CASNIFGHWDGYTF. DNA for the CDR3: TGTGCTAGTAACATCTTCGGACATTGGGATGGCTACACCTTC.

The chain joins TRBV12-3 or TRBV12-4 to TRBJ1-6; the D gene is possibly TRBD1 (5 bases). The CDR3 loop spans 12 amino acids. V lost 6 bases, J lost 12 bases, and 12 bases lay in between. Here the CDR3 DNA reads TGTGCCAGCAGCGACGACAGAGAACCCCTCCACTTT. Encoded protein: CASSDDREPLHF.

This clone was counted once. The chain joins TRBV9 to TRBJ2-1; 8 bases map to TRBD1. Trimming removed 4 bases from V and 4 bases from J; junction bases left unmatched: 7. CDR1 is SGDLS and CDR2 is YYNGEE in the germline V gene. The CDR3 has 15 residues. CDR3 region: CASSSSGTGYNEQFF. Written as DNA, the CDR3 is TGTGCCAGCAGCTCCTCGGGGACAGGTTACAATGAGCAGTTCTTC.

This clone showed up just a few times. The rearrangement joins TRBV2 to TRBJ1-3; 7 nucleotides line up with TRBD1. V dropped 6 bases and J dropped 4; count of bases not matched to a gene: 9. Germline V lookup: CDR1 SNHLY, CDR2 FYNNEI. This CDR3 region has 15 residues. Here the CDR3 reads CASSGFGTAGNTIYF. DNA of the CDR3: TGTGCCAGCAGCGGGTTTGGGACAGCGGGAAACACCATATATTTT.

V and J are TRBV9 and TRBJ1-1, with a possible D match to TRBD1 (5 bases). This CDR3 has 13 residues. V was clipped by 4 bases and J by 1 base, with 8 bases between them. Germline CDR1 and CDR2: SGDLS and YYNGEE. This CDR3 is CASSPGGNTEAFF. The CDR3 DNA follows: TGTGCCAGCAGCCCCGGGGGGAACACTGAAGCTTTCTTT.